Listed below are T cell receptor beta chains from one sample, sequenced in a study of T cell repertoires in cytomegalovirus infection. TCRdb reprocessed the reads via MiXCR and lists one record per CDR3 protein. The sample yields 200,000 to 250,000 distinct CDR3 sequences, roughly 22% seen once. Input material: CD8+ T cells from PBMCs. These receptors all come from a human donor in good health (CMV status not recorded). Some clones in this sample may be carry-over from other donors' samples. The CDR3 runs from the conserved cysteine through the conserved F or W. The order of the fields is J gene, CDR3 length, V gene, clone size, D gene, CDR3 protein, CDR3 DNA. A D gene is named only where the DNA matches it firmly. Rows may omit the clone size; those that give it use once, few, many or a size class.

j_gene: TRBJ1-1; len: 12; v_gene: TRBV2; abundance: -; d_gene: -; CDR3aa: CASPTRGTEAFF; CDR3nt: TGTGCCAGCCCTACCCGGGGCACTGAAGCTTTCTTT
j_gene: TRBJ2-7; len: 15; v_gene: TRBV19; abundance: -; d_gene: TRBD2; CDR3aa: CASTPSGGALYEQYF; CDR3nt: TGTGCCAGTACCCCGAGCGGGGGGGCCCTCTACGAGCAGTACTTC
j_gene: TRBJ1-1; len: 12; v_gene: TRBV7-2; abundance: many; d_gene: -; CDR3aa: CASSLSPWMAFF; CDR3nt: TGTGCCAGCAGCTTAAGTCCCTGGATGGCTTTCTTT
j_gene: TRBJ2-7; len: 14; v_gene: TRBV2; abundance: -; d_gene: TRBD1; CDR3aa: CASSDPTGVREQYF; CDR3nt: TGTGCCAGCAGTGACCCCACAGGGGTAAGGGAGCAGTACTTC
j_gene: TRBJ1-4; len: 14; v_gene: TRBV5-5; abundance: -; d_gene: -; CDR3aa: CASGRDLGDEKLFF; CDR3nt: TGTGCCAGCGGGCGGGACCTAGGGGATGAAAAACTGTTTTTT
j_gene: TRBJ2-1; len: 16; v_gene: TRBV29-1; abundance: -; d_gene: TRBD2; CDR3aa: CSVTGGEGRTYNEQFF; CDR3nt: TGCAGCGTTACGGGGGGGGAGGGCCGCACCTACAATGAGCAGTTCTTC
j_gene: TRBJ2-7; len: 13; v_gene: TRBV2; abundance: -; d_gene: TRBD1; CDR3aa: CASRTGEDYEQYF; CDR3nt: TGTGCCAGCAGGACAGGGGAGGACTACGAGCAGTACTTC
j_gene: TRBJ2-6; len: 15; v_gene: TRBV7-9; abundance: many; d_gene: -; CDR3aa: CASSSGWSGANVLTF; CDR3nt: TGTGCCAGCAGCTCCGGGTGGTCTGGGGCCAACGTCCTGACTTTC
j_gene: TRBJ1-5; len: 12; v_gene: TRBV7-9; abundance: -; d_gene: -; CDR3aa: CASTQGDQHQHF; CDR3nt: TGTGCCAGCACCCAAGGAGATCAGCACCAGCATTTT
j_gene: TRBJ2-3; len: 14; v_gene: TRBV7-2; abundance: many; d_gene: -; CDR3aa: CASRLGGSTDTQYF; CDR3nt: TGTGCCAGCCGGCTCGGGGGTAGCACAGATACGCAGTATTTT
j_gene: TRBJ1-2; len: 16; v_gene: TRBV7-8; abundance: few; d_gene: -; CDR3aa: CASSLASAGESYGYTF; CDR3nt: TGTGCCAGCAGCTTAGCGAGTGCAGGGGAGAGCTATGGCTACACCTTC
j_gene: TRBJ2-5; len: 14; v_gene: TRBV7-9; abundance: few; d_gene: TRBD1; CDR3aa: CASSLGTEQETQYF; CDR3nt: TGTGCCAGCAGCCTCGGGACAGAGCAAGAGACCCAGTACTTC
j_gene: TRBJ2-7; len: 14; v_gene: TRBV7-2; abundance: many; d_gene: TRBD2; CDR3aa: CASSLLAGTYEQYF; CDR3nt: TGTGCCAGCAGCTTACTAGCGGGAACCTACGAGCAGTACTTC
j_gene: TRBJ2-2; len: 15; v_gene: TRBV6-2/TRBV6-3; abundance: -; d_gene: TRBD1; CDR3aa: CASSKIRGRSGELFF; CDR3nt: TGTGCCAGCAGCAAGATCAGGGGGCGCAGCGGGGAGCTGTTTTTT
j_gene: TRBJ2-6; len: 15; v_gene: TRBV9; abundance: many; d_gene: -; CDR3aa: CASSVEGNGANVLTF; CDR3nt: TGTGCCAGCAGCGTAGAGGGGAATGGGGCCAACGTCCTGACTTTC
j_gene: TRBJ2-2; len: 14; v_gene: TRBV24-1; abundance: few; d_gene: -; CDR3aa: CATRQGSGTGELFF; CDR3nt: TGTGCCACCAGACAGGGTAGTGGCACCGGGGAGCTGTTTTTT
j_gene: TRBJ2-7; len: 15; v_gene: TRBV6-5; abundance: few; d_gene: -; CDR3aa: CASSYSKVYSYEQYF; CDR3nt: TGTGCCAGCAGTTACTCAAAAGTATACTCCTACGAGCAGTACTTC
j_gene: TRBJ1-1; len: 14; v_gene: TRBV10-3; abundance: few; d_gene: -; CDR3aa: CAISSRGVYTEAFF; CDR3nt: TGTGCCATCAGCTCACGGGGGGTATACACTGAAGCTTTCTTT
j_gene: TRBJ2-7; len: 10; v_gene: TRBV6-5; abundance: -; d_gene: -; CDR3aa: CASSAYEQYF; CDR3nt: TGTGCCAGCAGTGCCTACGAGCAGTACTTC
j_gene: TRBJ2-7; len: 14; v_gene: TRBV25-1; abundance: -; d_gene: -; CDR3aa: CASSDPDSFYEQYF; CDR3nt: TGTGCCAGCAGTGATCCTGACAGCTTCTACGAGCAGTACTTC
j_gene: TRBJ2-7; len: 14; v_gene: TRBV27; abundance: -; d_gene: -; CDR3aa: CASSLLDSAYEQYF; CDR3nt: TGTGCCAGCAGTTTATTGGACAGCGCCTACGAGCAGTACTTC
j_gene: TRBJ2-1; len: 10; v_gene: TRBV20-1; abundance: -; d_gene: -; CDR3aa: CSALIGEQFF; CDR3nt: TGCAGTGCCCTTATAGGGGAGCAGTTCTTC
j_gene: TRBJ2-1; len: 13; v_gene: TRBV20-1; abundance: -; d_gene: TRBD2; CDR3aa: CSAREGLRNEQFF; CDR3nt: TGCAGTGCCCGGGAGGGACTCCGGAATGAGCAGTTCTTC
j_gene: TRBJ2-1; len: 13; v_gene: TRBV20-1; abundance: once; d_gene: TRBD1; CDR3aa: CSARGDRYDEQFF; CDR3nt: TGCAGTGCTAGGGGGGACAGGTATGATGAGCAGTTCTTC
j_gene: TRBJ1-1; len: 13; v_gene: TRBV28; abundance: -; d_gene: -; CDR3aa: CASSPTRWAEAFF; CDR3nt: TGTGCCAGCAGTCCAACCCGGTGGGCTGAAGCTTTCTTT
j_gene: TRBJ1-4; len: 12; v_gene: TRBV6-5; abundance: -; d_gene: -; CDR3aa: CASSYNNEKLFF; CDR3nt: TGTGCCAGCAGTTACAATAATGAAAAACTGTTTTTT
j_gene: TRBJ2-5; len: 14; v_gene: TRBV7-2; abundance: -; d_gene: TRBD1; CDR3aa: CASSFTGGGETQYF; CDR3nt: TGTGCCAGCAGCTTCACAGGGGGAGGAGAGACCCAGTACTTC
j_gene: TRBJ1-6; len: 13; v_gene: TRBV19; abundance: -; d_gene: -; CDR3aa: CASSMRSISPLHF; CDR3nt: TGTGCCAGTAGTATGAGGTCCATTTCACCCCTCCACTTT
j_gene: TRBJ1-2; len: 13; v_gene: TRBV12-3/TRBV12-4; abundance: -; d_gene: TRBD1; CDR3aa: CASSFTTGDGYTF; CDR3nt: TGTGCCAGCAGTTTTACGACAGGGGATGGCTACACCTTC
j_gene: TRBJ2-5; len: 12; v_gene: TRBV20-1; abundance: -; d_gene: TRBD1; CDR3aa: CSGGTGQETQYF; CDR3nt: TGCAGTGGGGGGACAGGGCAAGAGACCCAGTACTTC
j_gene: TRBJ1-1; len: 16; v_gene: TRBV12-3/TRBV12-4; abundance: many; d_gene: -; CDR3aa: CASSPRTENMNTEAFF; CDR3nt: TGTGCCAGCAGTCCAAGGACAGAAAACATGAACACTGAAGCTTTCTTT
j_gene: TRBJ2-3; len: 15; v_gene: TRBV2; abundance: -; d_gene: TRBD2; CDR3aa: CASSDVLAGTDTQYF; CDR3nt: TGTGCCAGCAGTGATGTCCTAGCGGGCACAGATACGCAGTATTTT
j_gene: TRBJ2-3; len: 13; v_gene: TRBV6-2/TRBV6-3; abundance: many; d_gene: -; CDR3aa: CASSYIIGDTQYF; CDR3nt: TGTGCCAGCAGTTACATCATTGGGGATACGCAGTATTTT
j_gene: TRBJ2-3; len: 16; v_gene: TRBV7-6; abundance: few; d_gene: -; CDR3aa: CASSLYGRESTDTQYF; CDR3nt: TGTGCCAGCAGCTTATATGGCAGGGAGAGCACAGATACGCAGTATTTT
j_gene: TRBJ1-2; len: 17; v_gene: TRBV2; abundance: few; d_gene: -; CDR3aa: CASPLVVEGVLNYGYTF; CDR3nt: TGTGCCAGCCCCCTTGTGGTCGAGGGGGTTCTTAACTATGGCTACACCTTC
j_gene: TRBJ2-5; len: 14; v_gene: TRBV6-2/TRBV6-3; abundance: few; d_gene: -; CDR3aa: CASRQEGRPETQYF; CDR3nt: TGTGCCAGCAGACAGGAAGGCAGACCAGAGACCCAGTACTTC
j_gene: TRBJ2-7; len: 14; v_gene: TRBV28; abundance: -; d_gene: -; CDR3aa: CASSPMPLTYEQYF; CDR3nt: TGTGCCAGCAGCCCTATGCCCCTGACCTACGAGCAGTACTTC
j_gene: TRBJ1-3; len: 14; v_gene: TRBV6-1; abundance: few; d_gene: -; CDR3aa: CASSEGFSGNTIYF; CDR3nt: TGTGCCAGCAGCGAGGGCTTCTCTGGAAACACCATATATTTT
j_gene: TRBJ1-6; len: 11; v_gene: TRBV19; abundance: -; d_gene: -; CDR3aa: CAIDANSPLHF; CDR3nt: TGTGCTATAGACGCGAATTCACCCCTCCACTTT
j_gene: TRBJ1-5; len: 14; v_gene: TRBV27; abundance: -; d_gene: -; CDR3aa: CASSLSGLGQPQHF; CDR3nt: TGTGCCAGCAGTTTATCCGGGCTCGGGCAGCCCCAGCATTTT
j_gene: TRBJ2-3; len: 17; v_gene: TRBV7-6; abundance: many; d_gene: -; CDR3aa: CASSLEAWGDRTDTQYF; CDR3nt: TGTGCCAGCAGCTTAGAAGCCTGGGGGGATAGGACAGATACGCAGTATTTT
j_gene: TRBJ1-1; len: 15; v_gene: TRBV6-5; abundance: -; d_gene: -; CDR3aa: CASSEVWAELLEAFF; CDR3nt: TGTGCCAGCAGTGAAGTATGGGCAGAGCTCCTTGAAGCTTTCTTT
j_gene: TRBJ1-2; len: 13; v_gene: TRBV2; abundance: few; d_gene: -; CDR3aa: CASSERGGYGYTF; CDR3nt: TGTGCCAGCAGTGAACGGGGGGGCTATGGCTACACCTTC
j_gene: TRBJ2-7; len: 13; v_gene: TRBV7-6; abundance: many; d_gene: -; CDR3aa: CASRPPGGDEQYF; CDR3nt: TGTGCCAGCAGACCACCCGGGGGCGACGAGCAGTACTTC
j_gene: TRBJ1-1; len: 13; v_gene: TRBV13; abundance: many; d_gene: -; CDR3aa: CASSLSQNTEAFF; CDR3nt: TGTGCCAGCAGCCTAAGCCAGAACACTGAAGCTTTCTTT
j_gene: TRBJ2-7; len: 15; v_gene: TRBV29-1; abundance: -; d_gene: TRBD2; CDR3aa: CSVVGWRGADYEQYF; CDR3nt: TGCAGCGTTGTTGGATGGCGGGGGGCGGACTACGAGCAGTACTTC
j_gene: TRBJ2-1; len: 16; v_gene: TRBV28; abundance: -; d_gene: -; CDR3aa: CASSSTTGLLYNEQFF; CDR3nt: TGTGCCAGCAGTTCCACGACAGGCTTACTATACAATGAGCAGTTCTTC
j_gene: TRBJ1-1; len: 14; v_gene: TRBV7-9; abundance: few; d_gene: -; CDR3aa: CASSPSLTNTEAFF; CDR3nt: TGTGCCAGCAGCCCTAGCCTCACGAACACTGAAGCTTTCTTT